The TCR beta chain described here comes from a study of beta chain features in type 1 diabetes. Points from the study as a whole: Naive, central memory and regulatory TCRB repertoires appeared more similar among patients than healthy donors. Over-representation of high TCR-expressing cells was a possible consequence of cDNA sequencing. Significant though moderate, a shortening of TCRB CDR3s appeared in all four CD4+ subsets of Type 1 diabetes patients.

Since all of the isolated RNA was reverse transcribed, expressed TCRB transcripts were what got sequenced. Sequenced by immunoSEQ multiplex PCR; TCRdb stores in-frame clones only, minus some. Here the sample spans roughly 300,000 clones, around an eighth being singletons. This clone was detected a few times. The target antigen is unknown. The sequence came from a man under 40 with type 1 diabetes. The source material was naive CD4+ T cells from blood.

Here the CDR3 reads CASSRGMSGSTDTQYF. In DNA form, the CDR3 reads TGTGCCAGCAGCCGCGGGATGAGCGGGAGCACAGATACGCAGTATTTT. This chain connects TRBV7-2 to TRBJ2-3, with D possibly being TRBD2 (6 bases). The CDR3 is made up of 16 amino acids. CDR1 and CDR2 (germline): SGHTA, FQGNSA. V lost 5 bases and J 0 bases, leaving 15 bases between the germline ends. The whole variable domain, remainder taken from reference TRBV7-2 and TRBJ2-3, is GAGVSQSPSNKVTEKGKDVELRCDPISGHTALYWYRQSLGQGLEFLIYFQGNSAPDKSGLPSDRFSAERTGGSVSTLTIQRTQQEDSAVYLCASSRGMSGSTDTQYFGPGTRLTVL.